The clone carrying this T cell receptor beta chain was seen only a few times. This sample is part of a study of blood T cell repertoires in COVID-19. Study summary: Samples representing acute and convalescent COVID-19 were sourced from the United States, Italy and Spain.

Libraries were prepared by immunoSEQ multiplex PCR; TCRdb keeps only in-frame clonotypes and omits some of them. Of 250,000 to 300,000 clones listed, approximately 85% are singletons. There are 14 residues in the CDR3. J gave up 8 bases and V 2 bases, and 7 bases lay outside the gene matches. Germline lookup yields CDR1 MGHRA and CDR2 YSYEKL. The V call is TRBV4-1, the J call TRBJ1-2; 8 nucleotides align to TRBD1. This receptor was obtained from a man in his fifties or sixties with active or convalescent COVID-19. Sequenced sample: peripheral blood. DNA for the CDR3: TGCGCCAGCAGCCAACATCGACAGGGGCTAGGCTACACCTTC. Encoded protein: CASSQHRQGLGYTF.